Reported below is one T cell receptor (beta chain). The CDR3 is 15 residues long. Trimming shortened V by 4 bases and J by 2 bases, and 13 bases separated the two germline ends. Germline CDR1 and CDR2: SGHAT and FQNNGV. Amplification of TCR beta CDR3 regions used RNA transcripts. Following a first-round RT-PCR that used HTBI primers, a second-round multiplex PCR was carried out. TCRdb reprocessed the multiplex PCR reads via MiXCR and lists one record per CDR3 protein. In the table there are 300,000 to 450,000 distinct CDR3 sequences, roughly a sixth of which are singletons. Enrollment excluded any patients with other autoimmune diseases, uncontrolled infections, pregnancy or lactation. Fresh peripheral blood, around 9.3 ml, was the PBMC source. This entry comes from a study of Graves' ophthalmopathy and Graves' hyperthyroidism. Study in general: Before any treatment was given, at initial diagnosis, peripheral blood was collected.

This receptor was taken from an adult woman with stable Graves' hyperthyroidism. Sequenced: peripheral blood. The J gene is TRBJ2-3, the V gene TRBV11-2, with D maybe TRBD1 (6 bases). The CDR3 nucleotides are TGTGCCAGCAGCTCCGGACAGCTATACACAGATACGCAGTATTTT. Amino acids: CASSSGQLYTDTQYF.